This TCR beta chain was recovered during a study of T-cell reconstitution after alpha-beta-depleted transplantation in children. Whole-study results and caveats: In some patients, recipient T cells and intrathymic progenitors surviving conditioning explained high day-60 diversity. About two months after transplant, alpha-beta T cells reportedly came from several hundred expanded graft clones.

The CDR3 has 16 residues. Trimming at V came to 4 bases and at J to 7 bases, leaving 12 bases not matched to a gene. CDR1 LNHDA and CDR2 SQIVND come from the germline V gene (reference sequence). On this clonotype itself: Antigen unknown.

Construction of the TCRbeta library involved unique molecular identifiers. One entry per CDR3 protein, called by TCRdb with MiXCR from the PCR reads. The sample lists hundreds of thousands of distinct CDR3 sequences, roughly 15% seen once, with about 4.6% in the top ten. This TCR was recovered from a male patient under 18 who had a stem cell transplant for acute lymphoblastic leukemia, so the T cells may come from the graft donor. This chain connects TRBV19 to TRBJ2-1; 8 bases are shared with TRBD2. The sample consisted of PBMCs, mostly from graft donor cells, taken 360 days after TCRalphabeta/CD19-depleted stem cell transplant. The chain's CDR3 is CASSKAGDSNRNEQFF. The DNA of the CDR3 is TGTGCCAGTAGTAAAGCGGGAGACTCGAACCGAAATGAGCAGTTCTTC.